This T cell receptor (beta chain) is drawn from a study of T cell changes during pregnancy in multiple sclerosis. In this sample, this clone turned up once. V was clipped by 3 bases and J by 3 bases, with 15 bases between them. This CDR3 is built from 17 residues. CDR1 and CDR2 from the germline V gene are MDHEN and SYDVKM. Generated by immunoSEQ multiplex PCR, the TCRdb table keeps only in-frame clones and is missing some. The data hold approximately 61,000 clones, with about nine tenths observed a single time. Sample: peripheral blood, taken in the first trimester of pregnancy. This TCR was recovered from a female donor in good health, enrolled as a control in a pregnancy study. The chain is built from TRBV28 and TRBJ2-6, with D tentatively TRBD1 (6 bases). The CDR3 sequence: CASSLVMGALGANVLTF. The CDR3, as DNA: TGTGCCAGCAGTTTGGTAATGGGGGCGCTTGGGGCCAACGTCCTGACTTTC.